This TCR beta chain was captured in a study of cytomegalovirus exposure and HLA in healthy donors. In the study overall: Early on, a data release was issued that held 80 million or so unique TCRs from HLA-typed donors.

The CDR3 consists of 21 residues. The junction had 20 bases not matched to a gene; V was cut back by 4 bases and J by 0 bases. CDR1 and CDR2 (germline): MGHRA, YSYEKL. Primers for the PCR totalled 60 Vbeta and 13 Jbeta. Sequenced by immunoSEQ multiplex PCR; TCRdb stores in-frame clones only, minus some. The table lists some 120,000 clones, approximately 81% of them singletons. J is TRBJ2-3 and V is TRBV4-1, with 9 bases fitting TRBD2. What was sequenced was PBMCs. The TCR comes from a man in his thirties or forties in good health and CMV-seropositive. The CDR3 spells CASSRKGVTLAGPSSTDTQYF. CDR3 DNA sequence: TGCGCCAGCAGCCGTAAGGGGGTAACGCTAGCGGGGCCTTCTAGCACAGATACGCAGTATTTT.